A selection of T cell receptor beta chains follows, all from one sample in a study of shared clonotypes between healthy human individuals. Using immunoSEQ multiplex PCR, the repertoire was profiled, and TCRdb retains in-frame clones only, with some absent. The sample contains around 690,000 clones, 80% to 95% of which appear only once. Sequencing input: memory CD8+ T cells from PBMCs. These receptors were collected from a man younger than 35 in good health. Some clones in this sample may be carry-over from other donors' samples. Each CDR3 is given with its conserved first and last residue. Each record gives: D gene, V gene, clone size, J gene, CDR3 DNA, CDR3 protein. The D gene is left open where the match is weak. Some rows have no size entry. The others give once, few or many, or a class for an expanded clone.

NA	TRBV27	NA	TRBJ2-1	TGTGCCAGTAAAGCGGACAATGAGCAGTTCTTC	CASKADNEQFF
NA	TRBV19	NA	TRBJ2-3	TGTGCCAGTAGGGGGGAGGAAGGCCGCACAGATACGCAGTATTTT	CASRGEEGRTDTQYF
NA	TRBV29-1	NA	TRBJ2-7	TGCAGCGTTGGTGGCTCGACAGGCGATCCCTCCTACGAGCAGTACTTC	CSVGGSTGDPSYEQYF
NA	TRBV5-4	NA	TRBJ2-1	TGTGCCAGCAGCTTGGGGGGGTCCTACAATGAGCAGTTCTTC	CASSLGGSYNEQFF
NA	TRBV9	once	TRBJ2-1	TGTGCCAGCAGCGCCTCAGGGGTATCTTACAATGAGCAGTTCTTC	CASSASGVSYNEQFF
NA	TRBV5-5	NA	TRBJ2-1	TGTGCCAGCACCCCCCTCTGGGCTAGCGCGAATGAGCAGTTCTTC	CASTPLWASANEQFF
NA	TRBV9	NA	TRBJ1-2	TGTGCCAGCAGCGTAGCCGGCGGGAACTATGGCTACACCTTC	CASSVAGGNYGYTF
TRBD1	TRBV4-2	NA	TRBJ2-7	TGTGCCAGCAGCCAAGTTGGAGGACAGGGGAGTGACGAGCAGTACTTC	CASSQVGGQGSDEQYF
NA	TRBV11-2	NA	TRBJ2-7	TGTGCCAGCAGCTTAGAGGACGGCTACGAGCAGTACTTC	CASSLEDGYEQYF
NA	TRBV18	NA	TRBJ1-1	TGTGCCAGCTCCTGGACCGCGAACACTGAAGCTTTCTTT	CASSWTANTEAFF
TRBD1	TRBV29-1	NA	TRBJ1-2	TGCAGCGCGGAGGGACAGGGGAGGTCTGGCTACACCTTC	CSAEGQGRSGYTF
TRBD2	TRBV7-9	NA	TRBJ2-2	TGTGCCAGCAAGGGCGAGCTAGCGGGTTTCAACACCGGGGAGCTGTTTTTT	CASKGELAGFNTGELFF
NA	TRBV2	NA	TRBJ2-7	TGTGCCAGCAGTGAAGCCGGCAGTTCCTACGAGCAGTACTTC	CASSEAGSSYEQYF
NA	TRBV5-6	NA	TRBJ1-2	TGTGCCAGCAGCTTCGCCTTCGGAATCAGCTATGGCTACACCTTC	CASSFAFGISYGYTF
TRBD1	TRBV28	NA	TRBJ1-3	TGTGCCAGCAGTTTATGGGCCACAGGGGGGACTGGAAACACCATATATTTT	CASSLWATGGTGNTIYF
NA	TRBV20-1	NA	TRBJ1-4	TGCAGTGCTAGAGTCCGCGGGGAACTGTTTTTT	CSARVRGELFF
TRBD2	TRBV19	NA	TRBJ2-7	TGTGCCAGTAGTATCGCCCTAGCGGGAGCAGGAGAGCAGTACTTC	CASSIALAGAGEQYF
TRBD2	TRBV4-2	NA	TRBJ2-1	TGTGCCAGCAGCCCCCCGGCTAGCGGGAGCTCCTACAATGAGCAGTTCTTC	CASSPPASGSSYNEQFF
NA	TRBV5-1	once	TRBJ1-1	TGCGCCAGCAGCTTAAATACAGGGACGTACACTGAAGCTTTCTTT	CASSLNTGTYTEAFF
NA	TRBV28	NA	TRBJ2-7	TGTGCCAGCAGTTTTTTGGGGGAGGAAGAATACGAGCAGTACTTC	CASSFLGEEEYEQYF
NA	TRBV27	NA	TRBJ1-1	TGTGCCAGCAGCCGGGGAGGACATGAAGCTTTCTTT	CASSRGGHEAFF
TRBD2	TRBV5-1	NA	TRBJ2-1	TGCGCCAGCAGCTTGACTAGCGGGGCGACTGAGCAGTTCTTC	CASSLTSGATEQFF
NA	TRBV27	NA	TRBJ2-7	TGTGCCAGCAGGGCAGCCCACCGGGACACAGGCTACGAGCAGTACTTC	CASRAAHRDTGYEQYF
NA	TRBV2	NA	TRBJ1-1	TGTGCCAGCAGTGAAGCCCGTCATGGGGGGTCGGAAGCTTTCTTT	CASSEARHGGSEAFF
NA	TRBV7-2	few	TRBJ1-2	TGTGCCAGCAGCATTACAGGGATGTTGCACTATGGCTACACCTTC	CASSITGMLHYGYTF
NA	TRBV14	NA	TRBJ2-7	TGTGCCAGCAGCCCCTTTCGTGGGGACGAGCAGTACTTC	CASSPFRGDEQYF
NA	TRBV7-9	few	TRBJ1-1	TGTGCCAGCAGCTCCCGCCGGGACACTGAAGCTTTCTTT	CASSSRRDTEAFF
TRBD2	TRBV4-2	many	TRBJ2-3	TGTGCCAGCAGCCAAGATCGCGCGGGAGGGCCTACGGATACGCAGTATTTT	CASSQDRAGGPTDTQYF
NA	TRBV28	NA	TRBJ2-7	TGTGCCAGCAGCCAGCGGACCGACTACGAGCAGTACTTC	CASSQRTDYEQYF
TRBD1	TRBV4-3	NA	TRBJ1-5	TGCGCCAGCAGCACCGGGACAGGGGGACAGCCCCAGCATTTT	CASSTGTGGQPQHF
NA	TRBV27	once	TRBJ2-1	TGTGCCAGCAGTCTGGAGACTGACCTTACCGGGAGTCCCAATGAGCAGTTCTTC	CASSLETDLTGSPNEQFF
NA	TRBV11-1	NA	TRBJ2-3	TGTGCCAGCAGCTTATTACAGGGCCCAGATACGCAGTATTTT	CASSLLQGPDTQYF
TRBD2	TRBV10-2	NA	TRBJ2-3	TGCGCCAGCAGTGATGGTTGGACTAGCGGGTTGGGCACAGATACGCAGTATTTT	CASSDGWTSGLGTDTQYF
TRBD2	TRBV11-2	once	TRBJ2-5	TGTGCCAGCAGCTTCCCGACTAGCGGGGGAGGGGGGACCCAGTACTTC	CASSFPTSGGGGTQYF
TRBD2	TRBV29-1	once	TRBJ2-3	TGCAGCGCTAGGTATACTAGCGGGAGTTCAGATACGCAGTATTTT	CSARYTSGSSDTQYF
NA	TRBV5-1	NA	TRBJ2-7	TGCGCCAGCAGGGGCCTCTATGAGGGCTACGAGCAGTACTTC	CASRGLYEGYEQYF
TRBD2	TRBV6-4	NA	TRBJ2-1	TGTGCCAGCAGTGACTCTGGACTAGCGAGCGATGAGCAGTTCTTC	CASSDSGLASDEQFF
TRBD1	TRBV18	NA	TRBJ2-1	TGTGCCAGCTCACCAGGGACAGGGGGTTGGTATGAGCAGTTCTTC	CASSPGTGGWYEQFF
NA	TRBV7-7	NA	TRBJ2-3	TGTGCCAGCAGCTCGGCCGTAGGAGGGGGATCGGCATTACGATCAGATACGCAGTATTTT	CASSSAVGGGSALRSDTQYF
TRBD2	TRBV7-9	NA	TRBJ2-5	TGTGCCAGCAGCCCATGGGGGGGACCCCAGTACTTC	CASSPWGGPQYF
TRBD1	TRBV29-1	NA	TRBJ1-2	TGCAGCGTCTACGGACAGGGGGCAAATGGCTACACCTTC	CSVYGQGANGYTF
NA	TRBV27	NA	TRBJ2-7	TGTGCCAGCTCAAGCCTCGGGCGGGCCTACGAGCAGTACTTC	CASSSLGRAYEQYF
TRBD2	TRBV15	NA	TRBJ2-7	TGTGCCACCAGTCGCGGGACTAGCGGCGTACTTAACTCCTACGAGCAGTACTTC	CATSRGTSGVLNSYEQYF
NA	TRBV5-1	once	TRBJ2-7	TGCGCCAGCAGCGTGACTAGTAACCTCAACTCCTACGAGCAGTACTTC	CASSVTSNLNSYEQYF
TRBD1	TRBV27	NA	TRBJ1-4	TGTGCCAGCAGACTCAGGGGGGCGGGCACTAATGAAAAACTGTTTTTT	CASRLRGAGTNEKLFF
NA	TRBV15	NA	TRBJ2-1	TGTGCCACCAGTACTGGGGGAAGCCCCTACAATGAGCAGTTCTTC	CATSTGGSPYNEQFF
NA	TRBV4-1	NA	TRBJ1-6	TGCGCCAGCAGCCAGGGGGTAACTTCACCCCTCCACTTT	CASSQGVTSPLHF
NA	TRBV10-3	NA	TRBJ2-3	TGTGCCATCAGTGAGATTGATGCTTCCACAGATACGCAGTATTTT	CAISEIDASTDTQYF
NA	TRBV14	NA	TRBJ1-1	TGTGCCAGCCGGGGGGGCGATCGGAACACTGAAGCTTTCTTT	CASRGGDRNTEAFF
NA	TRBV27	NA	TRBJ2-7	TGTGCCAGCAGTTGGTTACAGAGCCCCTACGAGCAGTACTTC	CASSWLQSPYEQYF
NA	TRBV7-9	NA	TRBJ2-7	TGTGCCAGCAGTCTTAGCACCACCCGGGAGCAGTACTTC	CASSLSTTREQYF